This TCR beta chain stems from a study of quantifying T cell responses using KT2 cells. Study details: cDNA was made from DNase-treated RNA using alpha and beta constant primers. The second PCR was a qPCR stopped at a predetermined fluorescence threshold.

A single-stranded UMI oligo with SP2 sequence was ligated to cDNA 3' ends. First-round PCR used 3 to 4 cycles and beta primers RC1.1 and RC1.2 covering TRBC1 and TRBC2. TCRdb independently ran MiXCR on the UMI-ligation and nested PCR reads; one entry per CDR3 protein. The table has over 40,000 distinct CDR3 sequences, more than 9% seen once. Unfractionated PBMC were spiked with known numbers of KT2 clone cells. A range of KT2-to-PBMC ratios was made using fixed PBMC numbers. About this clonotype: Its antigen is still unknown.

The CDR3 loop spans 16 amino acids. V was trimmed by 0 bases and J by 2 bases, leaving 13 bases between them. Germline CDR1 LGHDT, CDR2 YNNKEL (reference sequence). Whole-study findings and limits: Detection of KT2 sequences held at the lowest tested level, about one cell per 100,000 PBMC.

Sample: PBMCs spiked with cells of the T cell clone KT2. The sequence derives from a human donor. The rearrangement uses TRBV3-1 and TRBJ1-1, with D maybe TRBD1 (5 bases). In DNA, the CDR3 is TGTGCCAGCAGCCAAGATCAGTGGGGGGTCAACACTGAAGCTTTCTTT. Its translation is CASSQDQWGVNTEAFF.